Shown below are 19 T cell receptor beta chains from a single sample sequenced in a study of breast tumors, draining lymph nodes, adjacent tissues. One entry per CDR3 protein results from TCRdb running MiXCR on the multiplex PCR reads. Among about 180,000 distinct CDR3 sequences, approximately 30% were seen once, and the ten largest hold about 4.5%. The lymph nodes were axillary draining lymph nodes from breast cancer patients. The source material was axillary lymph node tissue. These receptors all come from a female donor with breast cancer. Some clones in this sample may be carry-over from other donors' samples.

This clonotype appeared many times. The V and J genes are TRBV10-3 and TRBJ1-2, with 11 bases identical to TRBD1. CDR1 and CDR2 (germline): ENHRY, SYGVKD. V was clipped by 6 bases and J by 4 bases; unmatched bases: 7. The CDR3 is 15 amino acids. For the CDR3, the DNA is TGTGCCATCAGGGTGGACAGGGGGCGGAGCTATGGCTACACCTTC. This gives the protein CAIRVDRGRSYGYTF.

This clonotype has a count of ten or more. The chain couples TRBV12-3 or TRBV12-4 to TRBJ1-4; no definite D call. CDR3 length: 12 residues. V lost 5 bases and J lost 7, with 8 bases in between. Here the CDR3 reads CASSTVREKLFF. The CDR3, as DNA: TGTGCCAGCAGTACGGTGCGTGAAAAACTGTTTTTT.

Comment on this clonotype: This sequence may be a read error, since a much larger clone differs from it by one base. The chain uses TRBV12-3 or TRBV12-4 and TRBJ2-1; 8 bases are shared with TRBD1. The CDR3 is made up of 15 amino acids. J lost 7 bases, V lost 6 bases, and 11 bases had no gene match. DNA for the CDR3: TGTGCCAGCAGCAAAACAGGGGGATGTGGGAATGAGCAGTTCTTC. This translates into CASSKTGGCGNEQFF.

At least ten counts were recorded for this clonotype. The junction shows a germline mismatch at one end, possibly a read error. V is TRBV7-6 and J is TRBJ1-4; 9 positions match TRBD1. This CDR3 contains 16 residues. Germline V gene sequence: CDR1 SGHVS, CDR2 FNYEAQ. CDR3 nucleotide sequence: TGTGCCAGCAGCTTAACCGGACAGGGGACTAATGGAAAACTGTTTTTT. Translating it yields CASSLTGQGTNGKLFF.

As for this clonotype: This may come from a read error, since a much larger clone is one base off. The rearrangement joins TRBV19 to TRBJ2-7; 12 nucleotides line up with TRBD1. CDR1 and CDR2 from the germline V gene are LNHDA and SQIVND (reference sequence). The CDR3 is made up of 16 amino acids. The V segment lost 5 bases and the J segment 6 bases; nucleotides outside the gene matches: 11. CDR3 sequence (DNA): TGTGCCAGTAGTTCCCCCGGGACAGGGGGCCGGTGCGAGCAGTACTTC. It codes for CASSSPGTGGRCEQYF.

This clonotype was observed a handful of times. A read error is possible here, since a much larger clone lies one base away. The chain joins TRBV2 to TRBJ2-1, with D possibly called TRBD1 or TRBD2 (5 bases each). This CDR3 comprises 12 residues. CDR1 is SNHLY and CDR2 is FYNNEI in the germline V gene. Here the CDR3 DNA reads TGTGCCAACAGTGGGGGTTATGGTCTCCAGTTCTTC. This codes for CANSGGYGLQFF.

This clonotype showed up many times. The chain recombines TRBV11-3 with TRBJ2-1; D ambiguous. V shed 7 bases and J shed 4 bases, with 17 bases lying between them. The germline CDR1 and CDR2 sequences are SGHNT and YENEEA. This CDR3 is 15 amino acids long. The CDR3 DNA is TGTGCCAGCAAGCTGCGCGGCCTCGGGTACAATGAGCAGTTCTTC. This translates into CASKLRGLGYNEQFF.

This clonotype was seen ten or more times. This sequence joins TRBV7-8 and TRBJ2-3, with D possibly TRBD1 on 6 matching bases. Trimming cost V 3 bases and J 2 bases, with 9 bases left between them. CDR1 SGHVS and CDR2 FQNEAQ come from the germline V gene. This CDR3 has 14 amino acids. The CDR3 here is CASSFGTPTDTQYF. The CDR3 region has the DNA TGTGCCAGCAGCTTTGGGACACCCACAGATACGCAGTATTTT.

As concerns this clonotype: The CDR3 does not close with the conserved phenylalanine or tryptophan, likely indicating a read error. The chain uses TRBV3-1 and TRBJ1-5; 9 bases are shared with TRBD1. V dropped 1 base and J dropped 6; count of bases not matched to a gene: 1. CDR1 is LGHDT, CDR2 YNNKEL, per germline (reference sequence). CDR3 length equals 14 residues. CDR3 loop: CASSQGQGGQPQHL. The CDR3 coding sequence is TGTGCCAGCAGCCAAGGACAGGGGGGTCAGCCCCAGCATCTT.

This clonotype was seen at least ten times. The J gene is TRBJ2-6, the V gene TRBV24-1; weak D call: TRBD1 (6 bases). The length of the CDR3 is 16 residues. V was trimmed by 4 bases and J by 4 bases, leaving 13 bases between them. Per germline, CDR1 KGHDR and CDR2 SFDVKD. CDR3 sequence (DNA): TGTGCCACCAGTGACCCGGGACAATCCGGGGCCAACGTCCTGACTTTC. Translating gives CATSDPGQSGANVLTF.

The CDR3: CSVRRARGAAFF. The CDR3 coding sequence is TGCAGCGTGAGGAGGGCCCGAGGGGCGGCTTTCTTT. This sequence joins TRBV29-1 and TRBJ1-1; TRBD1 might be the D (5 bases). The germline V gene has CDR1 SQVTM and CDR2 ANQGSEA. This CDR3 comprises 12 residues. The V and J ends lost 6 bases and 11 bases respectively, with 19 bases between them.

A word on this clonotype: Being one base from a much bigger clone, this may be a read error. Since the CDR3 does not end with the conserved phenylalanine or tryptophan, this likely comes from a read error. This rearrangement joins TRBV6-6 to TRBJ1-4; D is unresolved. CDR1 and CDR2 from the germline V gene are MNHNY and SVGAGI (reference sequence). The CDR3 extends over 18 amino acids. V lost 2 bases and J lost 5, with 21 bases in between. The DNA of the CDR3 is TGTGCCAGCAGTTACCGCCCGGGAACATTCGGCCAAAATGAAAAACTGTTTCTT. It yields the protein CASSYRPGTFGQNEKLFL.

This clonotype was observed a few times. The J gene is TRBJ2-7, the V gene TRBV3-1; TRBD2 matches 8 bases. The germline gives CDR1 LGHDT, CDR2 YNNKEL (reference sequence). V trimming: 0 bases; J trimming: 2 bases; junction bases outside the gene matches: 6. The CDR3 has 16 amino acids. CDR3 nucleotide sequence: TGTGCCAGCAGCCAAGAGGAAGCGGGGGCCGCCTACGAGCAGTACTTC. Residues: CASSQEEAGAAYEQYF.

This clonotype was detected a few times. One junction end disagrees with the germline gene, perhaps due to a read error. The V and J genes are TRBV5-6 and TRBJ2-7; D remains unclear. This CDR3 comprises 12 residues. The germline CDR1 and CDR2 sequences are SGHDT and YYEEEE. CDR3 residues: CASSVNSSEQYF. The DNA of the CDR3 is TGTGCCAGCAGCGTAAACTCCTCCGAGCAGTACTTC.

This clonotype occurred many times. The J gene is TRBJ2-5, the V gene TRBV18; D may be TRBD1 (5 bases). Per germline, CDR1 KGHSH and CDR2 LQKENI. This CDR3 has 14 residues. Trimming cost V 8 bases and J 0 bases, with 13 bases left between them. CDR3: CASLQDKYQETQYF. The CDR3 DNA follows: TGTGCCAGCCTGCAGGACAAGTACCAAGAGACCCAGTACTTC.

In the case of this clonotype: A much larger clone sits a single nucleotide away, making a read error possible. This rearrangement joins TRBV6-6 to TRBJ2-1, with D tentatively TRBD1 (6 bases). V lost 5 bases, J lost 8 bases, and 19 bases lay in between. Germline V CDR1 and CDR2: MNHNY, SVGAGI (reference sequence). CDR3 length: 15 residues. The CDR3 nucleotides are TGTGCCAGCAGTCCCATCCTCACAGGGATCTATGAGCAGTTCTTC. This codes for CASSPILTGIYEQFF.

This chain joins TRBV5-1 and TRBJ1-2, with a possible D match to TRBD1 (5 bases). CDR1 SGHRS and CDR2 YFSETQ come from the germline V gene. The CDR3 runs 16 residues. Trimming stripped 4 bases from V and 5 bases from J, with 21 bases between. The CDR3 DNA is TGCGCCAGCAGCGAAGGACGAGGGCAGGGAATATATGGCTACACCTTC. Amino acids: CASSEGRGQGIYGYTF.

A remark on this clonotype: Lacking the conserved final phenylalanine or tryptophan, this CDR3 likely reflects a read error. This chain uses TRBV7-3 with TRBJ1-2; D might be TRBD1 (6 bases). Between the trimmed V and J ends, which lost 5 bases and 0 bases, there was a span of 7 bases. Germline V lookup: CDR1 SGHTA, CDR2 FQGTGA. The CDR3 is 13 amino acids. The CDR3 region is CASSPGANYGYTS. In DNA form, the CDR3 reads TGTGCCAGCAGCCCAGGGGCTAACTATGGCTACACCTCC.

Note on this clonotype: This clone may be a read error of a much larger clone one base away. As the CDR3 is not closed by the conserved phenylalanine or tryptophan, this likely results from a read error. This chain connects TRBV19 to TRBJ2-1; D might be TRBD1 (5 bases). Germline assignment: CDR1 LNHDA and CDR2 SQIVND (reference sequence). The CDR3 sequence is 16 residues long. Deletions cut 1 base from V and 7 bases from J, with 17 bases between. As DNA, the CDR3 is TGTGCCAGTAGTATAGGTTTGTGGGCCCCAGGGAATGAGCAGTTCTCC. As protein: CASSIGLWAPGNEQFS.